Reported below is one TCR beta chain. Its target antigen remains unknown. Base qualities are not provided; no much larger clone lies one nucleotide away. This entry comes from a study of radiotherapy plus CTLA-4 blockade in lung cancer listed by TCRdb under 2018. Study-wide context: Among enrolled patients, around 20% had an objective response and roughly 30% reached disease control.

Library method: the immunoSEQ multiplex PCR assay. The table was pulled from immuneACCESS by TCRdb, which kept in-frame rearrangements only. Such tables lose some clones; where checked, under half of the loss comes from unresolved V genes, and the rest has no known cause. The sample table shows about 80,000 clones, and around 87% are seen once. Clones ranked in the top ten supply around 0.85% of the sample. In this study, focal radiation therapy paired with CTLA-4 blockade (ipilimumab) was tested in patients who had chemo-refractory metastatic non-small-cell lung cancer. CDR1 and CDR2, per the germline V gene, are SGHRS and YFSETQ. Including the terminal cysteine and phenylalanine, the CDR3 comprises 18 residues. Only the CDR3 portion is preserved as DNA: 54 bases, with reading frame beginning at the first base. Ends trimmed: V by 0 bases, J by 2 bases; bases unmatched to a gene: 6. General findings and caveats noted by the study authors: Early dynamic changes in blood T cell clones, together with increased serum interferon-beta after radiation, were reported as the strongest predictors of response. TCR clones derived from tumors expanded in peripheral blood after treatment with radiotherapy and ipilimumab.

The source is a human donor with non-small cell lung cancer who had stable disease on radiotherapy plus ipilimumab. The sequence is built from TRBV5-1 and TRBJ2-3; 13 nucleotides in the junction match TRBD2. The sequences come from peripheral blood, collected from a patient treated with radiotherapy plus ipilimumab. CDR3 loop: CASSLARTSGGNTDTQYF. Read as DNA, the sequence is TGCGCCAGCAGCTTGGCGCGGACTAGCGGGGGAAACACAGATACGCAGTATTTT.